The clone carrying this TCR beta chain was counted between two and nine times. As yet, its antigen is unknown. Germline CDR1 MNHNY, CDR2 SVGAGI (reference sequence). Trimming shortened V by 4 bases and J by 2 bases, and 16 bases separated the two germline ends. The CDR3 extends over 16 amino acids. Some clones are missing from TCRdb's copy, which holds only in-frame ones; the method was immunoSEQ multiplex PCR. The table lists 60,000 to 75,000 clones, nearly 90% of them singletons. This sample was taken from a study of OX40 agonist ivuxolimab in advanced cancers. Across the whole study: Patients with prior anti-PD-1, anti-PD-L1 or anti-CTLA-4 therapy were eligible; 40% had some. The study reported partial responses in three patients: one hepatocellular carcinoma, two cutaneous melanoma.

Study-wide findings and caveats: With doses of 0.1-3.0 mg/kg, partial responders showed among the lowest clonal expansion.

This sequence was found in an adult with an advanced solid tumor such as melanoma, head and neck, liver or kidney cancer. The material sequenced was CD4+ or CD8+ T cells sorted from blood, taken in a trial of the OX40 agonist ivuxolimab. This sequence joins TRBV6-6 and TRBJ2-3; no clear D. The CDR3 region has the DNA TGTGCCAGCAGTTGGGTTAGGTCCTCCCTCACAGATACGCAGTATTTT. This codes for CASSWVRSSLTDTQYF.